What follows are 27 T cell receptor beta chains derived from one specimen sequenced in a study of liver allograft versus peripheral blood T cells. Whole-study context: Comparative analysis was performed on T cell receptor repertoires from transplanted livers and from recipients' peripheral blood.

TCRdb re-analysed the reads in MiXCR, keeping a single row per CDR3 protein. The sample lists around 8,800 distinct CDR3 sequences; over 15% were seen once. Receptors originate from a human patient who had a liver transplant. Some of the T cells might come from the graft donor.

This clonotype counts as medium-sized. The gene calls are TRBV7-2 and TRBJ1-1; D is unclear. This CDR3 contains 13 residues. CDR1 SGHTA and CDR2 FQGNSA come from the germline V gene. The V and J ends lost 7 bases and 0 bases respectively, with 9 bases between them. CDR3 sequence reads: CASTSPMNTEAFF. The CDR3, as DNA: TGTGCCAGCACCTCCCCGATGAACACTGAAGCTTTCTTT.

Only a few counts were recorded for this clonotype. CDR3 in DNA: TGTGCCAGCAGCTTAACAGCGGCCCACGAGCAGTACTTC. Protein product: CASSLTAAHEQYF. The chain carries TRBV5-6 and TRBJ2-7, with a possible D match to TRBD2 (5 bases). The CDR3 length is 13 residues. Germline V gene data show CDR1 as SGHDT and CDR2 as YYEEEE. V was cut by 2 bases and J by 5 bases, with 11 bases left in between.

In this sample, this clonotype turned up a few times. The chain has TRBV20-1 and TRBJ2-1, with 11 positions matching TRBD2. The CDR3 extends over 15 amino acids. V gave up 2 bases and J gave up 3 bases; unmatched junction bases: 3. The germline CDR1 and CDR2 sequences are DFQATT and SNEGSKA (reference sequence). CDR3 DNA sequence: TGCAGTGCTAGACCTGGGACTAGCGGCTACAATGAGCAGTTCTTC. Amino acids: CSARPGTSGYNEQFF.

The chain combines TRBV7-9 with TRBJ1-2; possible D gene TRBD1, 6 bases. The germline gives CDR1 SEHNR, CDR2 FQNEAQ (reference sequence). This CDR3 has 14 residues. Trimming stripped 5 bases from V and 4 bases from J, with 14 bases between. The CDR3 DNA follows: TGTGCCAGCAGCCAGCCCGGGGGGCCCTATGGCTACACCTTC. Translating it yields CASSQPGGPYGYTF. Complete variable domain (other parts from reference TRBV7-9 and TRBJ1-2): DTGVSQNPRHKITKRGQNVTFRCDPISEHNRLYWYRQTLGQGPEFLTYFQNEAQLEKSRLLSDRFSAERPKGSFSTLEIQRTEQGDSAMYLCASSQPGGPYGYTFGSGTRLTVV.

In its sample, this clonotype ranks as medium-sized. The chain recombines TRBV19 with TRBJ1-1, with 8 bases identical to TRBD1. The CDR3 loop spans 12 amino acids. V was clipped by 8 bases and J by 2 bases; unmatched bases: 1. The germline gives CDR1 LNHDA, CDR2 SQIVND (reference sequence). Written as DNA, the CDR3 is TGTGCCAGTGGACAGGGTAACACTGAAGCTTTCTTT. Translated: CASGQGNTEAFF. Filled out from reference TRBV19 and TRBJ1-1, the complete variable domain reads DGGITQSPKYLFRKEGQNVTLSCEQNLNHDAMYWYRQDPGQGLRLIYYSQIVNDFQKGDIAEGYSVSREKKESFPLTVTSAQKNPTAFYLCASGQGNTEAFFGQGTRLTVV.

The J gene is TRBJ1-1, the V gene TRBV7-9, with 10 bases matching TRBD1. V shed 1 base, J shed 0 bases, and the junction held 14 bases outside the gene matches. CDR1 and CDR2 from the germline V gene are SEHNR and FQNEAQ (reference sequence). The CDR3 has 20 residues. CDR3 loop: CASSLVVAGTGALMNTEAFF. The DNA for the CDR3 is TGTGCCAGCAGCTTAGTCGTCGCCGGGACAGGGGCGCTTATGAACACTGAAGCTTTCTTT.

This clonotype was counted between two and nine times. J is TRBJ2-7 and V is TRBV6-6; D is undetermined. CDR1 MNHNY and CDR2 SVGAGI come from the germline V gene (reference sequence). The CDR3 loop spans 13 amino acids. Trimming removed 0 bases at V and 2 bases at J, with 5 bases between. The CDR3: CASSYSPAYEQYF. The DNA for the CDR3 is TGTGCCAGCAGTTACTCTCCTGCCTACGAGCAGTACTTC.

The CDR3 reads CASSDPRDSEKLFF. As DNA, the CDR3 is TGTGCCAGCAGTGACCCCAGGGACAGCGAAAAACTGTTTTTT. This chain links TRBV2 with TRBJ1-4; 7 nucleotides agree with TRBD1. CDR1 is SNHLY and CDR2 is FYNNEI in the germline V gene. Germline trimming cut 3 bases from V and 8 bases from J; bases unmatched to any gene: 6. The CDR3 totals 14 residues.

This clonotype is classed as medium-sized (0.01 to 0.1%). V gene TRBV6-6 combines with J gene TRBJ1-4; a weak D match, TRBD1 (5 bases). V lost 7 bases and J lost 6, with 15 bases in between. This CDR3 spans 14 amino acids. Germline V lookup: CDR1 MNHNY, CDR2 SVGAGI (reference sequence). DNA of the CDR3: TGTGCCAGCAATAGGGACGCAGCATATGAAAAACTGTTTTTT. Translated, it gives CASNRDAAYEKLFF.

By sample fraction, this clonotype is medium-sized. The chain is built from TRBV6-1 and TRBJ2-7; 9 bases are shared with TRBD1. The V gene end was trimmed by 5 bases and the J gene end by 3 bases; junction bases not matched to a gene: 5. Germline V gene data show CDR1 as MNHNS and CDR2 as SASEGT. The CDR3 loop spans 14 amino acids. CDR3 bases: TGTGCCAGCAGTCCCGGGACAGGGTTCTACGAGCAGTACTTC. Its translation is CASSPGTGFYEQYF.

This clonotype is medium-sized by share. The chain has TRBV18 and TRBJ2-7; 9 bases line up with TRBD1. CDR3 length: 17 residues. J gave up 3 bases and V 6 bases, and 15 bases lay outside the gene matches. Per germline, CDR1 KGHSH and CDR2 LQKENI. Here the CDR3 reads CASSRGQGGSDVYEQYF. The DNA for the CDR3 is TGTGCCAGCTCCCGGGGACAGGGTGGATCCGACGTCTACGAGCAGTACTTC.

The V call is TRBV6-6, the J call TRBJ1-1; D gene uncertain. From germline, CDR1 is MNHNY and CDR2 SVGAGI (reference sequence). Trimming took off 0 bases at V and 8 bases at J, with 7 bases between the two ends. CDR3 length equals 12 residues. CDR3 amino acids: CASSYSPGEAFF. The CDR3 nucleotides read TGTGCCAGCAGTTACTCTCCAGGCGAAGCTTTCTTT.

To note about this clonotype: A read error may be the cause here, since a much bigger clone is one base away. The chain recombines TRBV19 with TRBJ1-1; D remains unclear. The CDR3 totals 14 residues. Germline loops: CDR1 LNHDA, CDR2 SQIVND (reference sequence). The CDR3 DNA follows: TGTGCCAGTAGTATAGGCGGGCCCGGGAATGAAGCTCTCTTT. Translating gives CASSIGGPGNEALF.

This clonotype is categorized as medium-sized (0.01 to 0.1%). The chain is built from TRBV19 and TRBJ2-1; D is uncertain. V lost 3 bases, J lost 2 bases, and 11 bases lay in between. Germline loops: CDR1 LNHDA, CDR2 SQIVND (reference sequence). The CDR3 covers 15 residues. The CDR3 region is CASSIGYIPYNEQFF. CDR3 nucleotides: TGTGCCAGTAGTATCGGCTACATCCCCTACAATGAGCAGTTCTTC. Full variable domain (missing parts from reference TRBV19 and TRBJ2-1): DGGITQSPKYLFRKEGQNVTLSCEQNLNHDAMYWYRQDPGQGLRLIYYSQIVNDFQKGDIAEGYSVSREKKESFPLTVTSAQKNPTAFYLCASSIGYIPYNEQFFGPGTRLTVL.

This rearrangement joins TRBV14 to TRBJ2-1; D unresolved. The CDR3 extends over 13 amino acids. Trimming shortened V by 1 base and J by 4 bases, and 5 bases separated the two germline ends. From germline, CDR1 is SGHDN and CDR2 FVKESK. CDR3: CASSQGRYNEQFF. CDR3 coding DNA: TGTGCCAGCAGCCAAGGGAGATACAATGAGCAGTTCTTC.

By share of the sample, this clonotype is medium-sized. The CDR3 DNA reads as TGTGCCAGCAGTTCAACAGGGGAGAATTCACCCCTCCACTTT. Translated, it gives CASSSTGENSPLHF. This chain connects TRBV27 to TRBJ1-6; 7 bases fit TRBD1. The germline V gene encodes CDR1 MNHEY and CDR2 SMNVEV (reference sequence). This CDR3 has 14 residues. Trimming cost V 4 bases and J 7 bases; bases outside gene matches: 4.

This clonotype was counted once. A much larger clone lies one base from this, so it may be a read error. The V call is TRBV19, the J call TRBJ1-5; D call uncertain. Germline assignment: CDR1 LNHDA and CDR2 SQIVND (reference sequence). The CDR3 has 13 residues. The CDR3 DNA is TGTGCCAGTAGTACACAGCTCAATAAGCCCCAGCATTTT. Its protein product is CASSTQLNKPQHF.

This clonotype showed up many times. The J gene is TRBJ1-1, the V gene TRBV9; D is ambiguous. The CDR3 sequence is 12 residues long. Germline-derived CDR1 and CDR2 are SGDLS and YYNGEE. The germline V and J ends were trimmed by 7 bases and 1 base, with 8 bases remaining between them. This chain's CDR3 is CASGNSNTEAFF. As DNA, the CDR3 is TGTGCCAGCGGAAATTCGAACACTGAAGCTTTCTTT.

As regards this clonotype: A much larger clone differs by one base, so this may be a read error. This chain joins TRBV14 and TRBJ1-1; perhaps TRBD1 as D (6 bases). The CDR3 sequence is 13 residues long. CDR1 SGHDN and CDR2 FVKESK come from the germline V gene. The CDR3 loop is CASNQSPTGEAFF. The CDR3 nucleotides read TGTGCCAGCAACCAAAGCCCCACAGGGGAAGCTTTCTTT.

The chain has TRBV6-1 and TRBJ2-7; 7 positions agree with TRBD1. This CDR3 is built from 15 residues. The V segment lost 2 bases and the J segment 5 bases; nucleotides outside the gene matches: 9. CDR1 MNHNS and CDR2 SASEGT come from the germline V gene. Here the CDR3 reads CASSENYRTGDEQYF. In DNA, the CDR3 is TGTGCCAGCAGTGAAAATTATCGGACAGGAGACGAGCAGTACTTC.

By sample share, this clonotype is medium-sized. V is TRBV29-1 and J is TRBJ2-7; possibly TRBD1 for D (5 bases). Germline CDR1 SQVTM, CDR2 ANQGSEA. V shed 3 bases and J shed 0 bases, with 12 bases lying between them. This CDR3 comprises 14 residues. CDR3 bases: TGCAGCGTTGATGGGGAAGGGGACTCCTACGAGCAGTACTTC. Its protein product is CSVDGEGDSYEQYF.

This clonotype showed up just a few times. This chain joins TRBV6-6 and TRBJ1-2; TRBD1 matches at 10 bases. CDR1 and CDR2 (germline): MNHNY, SVGAGI (reference sequence). This CDR3 contains 13 residues. The V and J ends lost 10 bases and 5 bases, in that order; junction bases with no gene match: 7. The CDR3 DNA reads TGTGCCACCCTAGGGACAGGGGAGTATGGCTACACCTTC. As protein: CATLGTGEYGYTF.

A word on this clonotype: Since a much larger clone is just one base distant, this may be a read error. The chain links TRBV6-6 to TRBJ1-4; 8 positions agree with TRBD1. Germline-derived CDR1 and CDR2 are MNHNY and SVGAGI (reference sequence). The CDR3 is made up of 14 amino acids. CDR3 bases: TGTACCAGCAGAGAACAGGGGGATAATGAAAAACTGTTTTTT. Translated: CTSREQGDNEKLFF.

This clonotype was seen a handful of times. J is TRBJ2-7 and V is TRBV19, with D maybe TRBD1 (5 bases). Between the trimmed V and J ends, which lost 4 bases and 0 bases, there was a span of 10 bases. Per germline, CDR1 LNHDA and CDR2 SQIVND (reference sequence). The CDR3 spans 14 residues. The CDR3 DNA follows: TGTGCCAGTAGTAGTACAGGTTTCTCCTACGAGCAGTACTTC. Protein product: CASSSTGFSYEQYF.

In this sample, this clonotype turned up a few times. The rearrangement links TRBV7-9 to TRBJ2-2; D is perhaps TRBD1 (6 bases). CDR1 is SEHNR and CDR2 is FQNEAQ in the germline V gene (reference sequence). The CDR3 is 14 amino acids. Deletions cut 2 bases from V and 4 bases from J, with 8 bases between. The CDR3 bases are TGTGCCAGCAGCTTATTAGGGGGCACCGGGGAGCTGTTTTTT. This codes for CASSLLGGTGELFF.

V gene TRBV27 combines with J gene TRBJ1-2; maybe TRBD1 (5 bases). Trimming left V 3 bases short and J 8 bases short, with 19 bases between. The CDR3 spans 15 residues. Germline V gene sequence: CDR1 MNHEY, CDR2 SMNVEV (reference sequence). CDR3 residues: CASSFAGHHIRGYTF. The CDR3, as DNA: TGTGCCAGCAGTTTTGCCGGACACCATATTAGGGGCTACACCTTC.

This CDR3 is CASSYSGSPLHF. CDR3 bases: TGTGCCAGCAGTTACTCCGGTTCACCCCTCCACTTT. The V and J genes are TRBV6-2 or TRBV6-3 and TRBJ1-6; D gene ambiguous. This CDR3 is built from 12 residues. V lost 0 bases to trimming and J lost 9 bases, with 3 bases between them. Germline CDR1 and CDR2: MNHEY and SVGEGT.